This entry lists 26 T cell receptor beta chains sequenced from one sample in a study of radiotherapy plus CTLA-4 blockade in lung cancer. Only in-frame clones appear in the TCRdb table, and some are missing; sequencing was by immunoSEQ multiplex PCR. The sample lists roughly 59,000 clones, approximately 65% seen once, with about 8.5% in the top ten. Here the sequenced sample was peripheral blood, taken from a patient treated with radiotherapy plus ipilimumab. Every receptor here comes from a human donor with non-small cell lung cancer whose response to radiotherapy plus ipilimumab could not be evaluated.

The V call is TRBV7-8, the J call TRBJ1-3; TRBD1 might be the D (5 bases). The V gene lost 5 bases and the J gene lost 4 bases, with 18 bases spanning the gap. Germline-derived CDR1 and CDR2 are SGHVS and FQNEAQ. The CDR3 is made up of 16 amino acids. The CDR3 DNA follows: TGTGCCAGCAGCCCAATTGGCGGGGCCTCGGGAAACACCATATATTTT. It codes for CASSPIGGASGNTIYF.

V and J are TRBV10-3 and TRBJ2-3, with TRBD1 identical over 8 bases. V was clipped by 6 bases and J by 3 bases; unmatched bases: 5. CDR1 is ENHRY, CDR2 SYGVKD, per germline. This CDR3 is built from 14 residues. The CDR3 here is CAIRGQGGTDTQYF. In DNA, the CDR3 is TGTGCCATCAGAGGACAGGGTGGAACAGATACGCAGTATTTT.

A few counts support this clone. Within the sample, other DNA sequences also encode this same CDR3. The chain is built from TRBV19 and TRBJ2-7, with D unresolved. This CDR3 has 13 residues. Per the germline V gene, CDR1 is LNHDA and CDR2 is SQIVND (reference sequence). V gave up 3 bases and J gave up 2 bases, with 8 bases separating them. The DNA for the CDR3 is TGTGCCAGTAGTATCCAGAATACCTACGAGCAGTACTTC. Translation gives CASSIQNTYEQYF.

V is TRBV15 and J is TRBJ2-2, with TRBD1 matching 8 bases. The CDR3 spans 16 residues. V shed 6 bases and J 1 base; nucleotides not matched to a gene: 7. Germline CDR1 LNHNV, CDR2 YYDKDF (reference sequence). CDR3 DNA sequence: TGTGCCACCAGGAACAGGGGGTCAGGGAACACCGGGGAGCTGTTTTTT. Translated: CATRNRGSGNTGELFF.

J is TRBJ1-1 and V is TRBV11-3; D not resolved. Per germline, CDR1 SGHNT and CDR2 YENEEA. The CDR3 is 11 residues long. V was cut by 0 bases and J by 10 bases, with 6 bases left in between. The CDR3: CASSLDRRAFF. DNA for the CDR3: TGTGCCAGCAGCTTAGACAGAAGAGCTTTCTTT.

The V and J genes are TRBV5-1 and TRBJ1-3, with D maybe TRBD1 (5 bases). The ends were cut back, 9 bases at V and 0 bases at J, with 13 bases in the middle. The CDR3 spans 14 residues. Germline V gene data show CDR1 as SGHRS and CDR2 as YFSETQ. CDR3 residues: CATKDTTSGNTIYF. The CDR3 DNA is TGCGCCACTAAGGACACCACCTCTGGAAACACCATATATTTT.

This chain joins TRBV18 and TRBJ1-2, with 8 bases matching TRBD1. The CDR3 consists of 14 residues. In germline, CDR1 is KGHSH, CDR2 LQKENI. V gave up 6 bases and J gave up 3 bases; unmatched junction bases: 6. The CDR3 here is CASSLGQGYYGYTF. In DNA, the CDR3 is TGTGCCAGCTCCCTCGGACAGGGTTACTATGGCTACACCTTC.

The rearrangement joins TRBV29-1 to TRBJ1-2; 7 bases agree with TRBD1. This CDR3 spans 13 amino acids. V trimming: 7 bases; J trimming: 3 bases; junction bases outside the gene matches: 8. Per the germline V gene, CDR1 is SQVTM and CDR2 is ANQGSEA. The CDR3 region is CSAPGGQDYGYTF. CDR3 DNA sequence: TGCAGCGCCCCAGGGGGTCAGGACTATGGCTACACCTTC. The full variable domain, rest sourced from reference TRBV29-1 and TRBJ1-2, is SAVISQKPSRDICQRGTSLTIQCQVDSQVTMMFWYRQQPGQSLTLIATANQGSEATYESGFVIDKFPISRPNLTFSTLTVSNMSPEDSSIYLCSAPGGQDYGYTFGSGTRLTVV.

This clone occurred a few times. This chain links TRBV7-9 with TRBJ2-7; tentative D call: TRBD1 (5 bases). The CDR3 covers 16 residues. Trimming cost V 4 bases and J 0 bases, with 16 bases left between them. Germline V gives CDR1 SEHNR, CDR2 FQNEAQ (reference sequence). This CDR3 reads CASSWGSQSFSYEQYF. In DNA, the CDR3 is TGTGCCAGCAGCTGGGGCAGCCAATCCTTCTCCTACGAGCAGTACTTC.

The V gene is TRBV5-1, the J gene TRBJ2-1, with 9 bases that match TRBD2. V shed 0 bases and J 6 bases; nucleotides not matched to a gene: 10. The CDR3 is 17 residues long. Germline V gives CDR1 SGHRS, CDR2 YFSETQ. The chain's CDR3 is CASSLASGTSMGNEQFF. CDR3 nucleotides: TGCGCCAGCAGCTTGGCCTCGGGGACTAGCATGGGCAATGAGCAGTTCTTC.

The V gene is TRBV4-1, the J gene TRBJ2-1; TRBD2 matches at 8 bases. Germline V gives CDR1 MGHRA, CDR2 YSYEKL. The CDR3 extends over 15 amino acids. V was clipped by 1 base and J by 6 bases; unmatched bases: 5. CDR3 amino acids: CASSQARAGGNEQFF. CDR3 coding DNA: TGCGCCAGCAGCCAAGCACGGGCGGGGGGCAATGAGCAGTTCTTC.

The rearrangement joins TRBV4-1 to TRBJ2-7; 7 bases align to TRBD1. Trimming at V came to 2 bases and at J to 6 bases, leaving 7 bases not matched to a gene. The CDR3 sequence is 14 residues long. Germline CDR1 MGHRA, CDR2 YSYEKL. The CDR3 DNA follows: TGCGCCAGCAGCCAACCAGACAGGGTTGGCGAGCAGTACTTC. Residues: CASSQPDRVGEQYF.

This chain connects TRBV7-2 to TRBJ2-2; 7 bases are shared with TRBD1. There are 14 residues in the CDR3. Trimming cost V 5 bases and J 5 bases; bases outside gene matches: 5. Looked up from germline, CDR1 is SGHTA and CDR2 is FQGNSA. The CDR3 DNA sequence: TGTGCCAGCAGCCCGCGACAGGGAACCGGGGAGCTGTTTTTT. Translation: CASSPRQGTGELFF.

This clone was detected only a few times. V and J are TRBV19 and TRBJ1-3, with a tentative D call TRBD1 (6 bases). Trimming cost V 5 bases and J 3 bases, with 11 bases left between them. The CDR3 has 14 residues. The germline V gene encodes CDR1 LNHDA and CDR2 SQIVND (reference sequence). Here the CDR3 DNA reads TGTGCCAGTAGTGCTTCGACAGGTGGAAACACCATATATTTT. Translating it yields CASSASTGGNTIYF.

CDR3: CAISESQVEAFF. In DNA, the CDR3 is TGTGCCATCAGTGAGTCCCAGGTTGAAGCTTTCTTT. The V call is TRBV10-3, the J call TRBJ1-1; D is undetermined. V shed 0 bases and J shed 7 bases, with 6 bases lying between them. The CDR3 contains 12 residues. Germline-derived CDR1 and CDR2 are ENHRY and SYGVKD.

This chain connects TRBV11-3 to TRBJ2-5, with 7 nucleotides matching TRBD2. The J call may be in error: the DNA end matches TRBJ2-7 better. Germline CDR1 is SGHNT and CDR2 is YENEEA. This CDR3 region has 17 residues. CDR3 in amino acids: CASSLDLARGGIYEQYF. The CDR3 DNA sequence: TGTGCCAGCAGCTTAGATCTGGCCCGCGGGGGTATTTACGAGCAGTACTTC.

This chain uses TRBV5-6 with TRBJ1-2, with a weak D call TRBD1 (6 bases). Germline CDR1 and CDR2: SGHDT and YYEEEE. The CDR3 is 14 residues long. Trimming removed 4 bases at V and 3 bases at J, with 13 bases between. The CDR3 DNA sequence: TGTGCCAGCAGCCCCGAGCCAGGGGACTATGGCTACACCTTC. The encoded protein is CASSPEPGDYGYTF.

The chain uses TRBV6-5 and TRBJ1-4; 7 nucleotides match TRBD1. The V segment lost 2 bases and the J segment 4 bases; nucleotides outside the gene matches: 4. There are 15 residues in the CDR3. Germline CDR1 MNHEY, CDR2 SVGAGI. CDR3 sequence reads: CASSYETGLNEKLFF. DNA of the CDR3: TGTGCCAGCAGTTACGAGACAGGGCTTAATGAAAAACTGTTTTTT.

This chain links TRBV4-1 with TRBJ2-7; 9 nucleotides align to TRBD2. From germline, CDR1 is MGHRA and CDR2 YSYEKL. V dropped 0 bases and J dropped 6; count of bases not matched to a gene: 9. The CDR3 covers 16 residues. This CDR3 is CASSQELVAGAFEQYF. The CDR3 DNA reads TGCGCCAGCAGCCAAGAATTGGTAGCGGGAGCCTTCGAGCAGTACTTC.

The chain links TRBV6-5 to TRBJ2-2; 8 positions agree with TRBD1. Germline loops: CDR1 MNHEY, CDR2 SVGAGI. The CDR3 has 15 residues. V lost 6 bases to trimming and J lost 1 base; unmatched junction nucleotides: 4. CDR3 residues: CASRSDRGNTGELFF. Here the CDR3 DNA reads TGTGCCAGCAGGAGCGACAGGGGGAACACCGGGGAGCTGTTTTTT.

The chain links TRBV27 to TRBJ1-6, with D perhaps matching TRBD1 (5 bases). Germline V CDR1 and CDR2: MNHEY, SMNVEV (reference sequence). CDR3 length: 15 residues. V lost 3 bases, J lost 11 bases, and 17 bases lay in between. As DNA, the CDR3 is TGTGCCAGCAGTTTCCGGCGGACGGGGGAGACACCCCTCCACTTT. Translated, it gives CASSFRRTGETPLHF.

The chain is built from TRBV15 and TRBJ2-3, with no clear D. Trimming stripped 1 base from V and 13 bases from J, with 9 bases between. Germline CDR1 reads LNHNV; CDR2 reads YYDKDF (reference sequence). The CDR3 consists of 11 residues. The chain's CDR3 is CATSRGAIEYF. The CDR3 nucleotides are TGTGCCACCAGCAGAGGAGCCATTGAGTATTTT. Drawing the rest from reference TRBV15 and TRBJ2-3, the complete variable domain is DAMVIQNPRYQVTQFGKPVTLSCSQTLNHNVMYWYQQKSSQAPKLLFHYYDKDFNNEADTPDNFQSRRPNTSFCFLDIRSPGLGDTAMYLCATSRGAIEYFGPGTRLTVL.

This chain uses TRBV4-3 with TRBJ1-1, with D possibly TRBD1 on 5 matching bases. Germline V gives CDR1 LGHNA, CDR2 YSLEER. CDR3 size: 15 residues. V lost 3 bases, J lost 3 bases, and 14 bases lay in between. The CDR3 DNA follows: TGCGCCAGCAGCCAGTCGCCGGGGGATGACACTGAAGCTTTCTTT. Its protein is CASSQSPGDDTEAFF.

The CDR3 DNA reads as TGTGCCAGCAGCAATCTCTTCCGTGGTCCCGCGGGGTCCGGCTACACCTTC. Amino acid sequence: CASSNLFRGPAGSGYTF. This chain uses TRBV11-2 with TRBJ1-2; no definite D call. V was cut by 5 bases and J by 8 bases, with 27 bases left in between. The CDR3 consists of 17 residues. Germline V gives CDR1 SGHAT, CDR2 FQNNGV.

The chain couples TRBV4-1 to TRBJ2-5; 10 bases are a match to TRBD2. The DNA end is more similar to TRBJ2-7, so the J call may be wrong. This CDR3 is built from 13 residues. Germline-derived CDR1 and CDR2 are MGHRA and YSYEKL. The DNA for the CDR3 is TGCGCCAGCAGCCAAGGACTAGCGGGCGAGCAGTACTTC. Amino acid sequence: CASSQGLAGEQYF.

The chain joins TRBV6-5 to TRBJ1-5; a weak D match, TRBD1 (5 bases). Trimming shortened V by 6 bases and J by 5 bases, and 14 bases separated the two germline ends. Germline loops: CDR1 MNHEY, CDR2 SVGAGI. The CDR3 loop spans 14 amino acids. This CDR3 is CASRISWGDQPQHF. DNA for the CDR3: TGTGCCAGCAGGATTTCATGGGGCGATCAGCCCCAGCATTTT.